This T cell receptor (beta chain) was recorded in a study of cytomegalovirus exposure and HLA in healthy donors. 13 Jbeta primers and 60 Vbeta primers were used for the PCR. Repertoires were generated with immunoSEQ multiplex PCR, while TCRdb's copy carries only in-frame clones and drops some. The sample includes under 140,000 clones, 70% to 85% of them seen just once. Per the germline V gene, CDR1 is LNHDA and CDR2 is SQIVND (reference sequence). There are 13 residues in the CDR3. With 3 bases removed from V and 8 bases from J, the gap between germline ends came to 13 bases. This TCR derives from a man aged 25-45 years in good health and CMV-seropositive. The sample taken for sequencing was PBMCs. The gene calls are TRBV19 and TRBJ1-2; no reliable D call. CDR3 coding DNA: TGTGCCAGTAGTATTGAAGGCTCAGGAGGCTACACCTTC. This codes for CASSIEGSGGYTF.